This T cell receptor beta chain originates from a study of cytomegalovirus exposure and HLA in healthy donors. Study at large: Researchers previously reported finding fewer than 140 million unique TCR beta sequences from 150 million to 200 million T cells.

For this clone: No antigen is known for it.

Between the trimmed V and J ends, which lost 3 bases and 7 bases, there was a span of 12 bases. The germline CDR1 and CDR2 sequences are SGHTA and FQGNSA. The CDR3 spans 14 residues. Study observations and caveats: Per a prior analysis, the majority of TCR beta V segments were productive roughly 87% or roughly 30% of the time. TCR beta chain V- and J-gene trimming was linked, in a later analysis, to a missense variant in DCLRE1C. In a later analysis, parvovirus B19, influenza, CMV and Epstein-Barr virus appeared linked to several top co-occurrence clusters.

PCR used 60 Vbeta primers and 13 Jbeta primers. The table came from immunoSEQ multiplex PCR; TCRdb's copy has only in-frame clones and leaves some out. This listing includes roughly 79,000 clones. The genes are TRBV7-2 and TRBJ1-4, with TRBD1 as a possible D gene (5 bases). This TCR was sampled from a man aged 30-40 years in good health and CMV-seronegative. Sequencing used PBMCs. CDR3 in amino acids: CASSFSGTAEKLFF. In DNA, the CDR3 is TGTGCCAGCAGCTTTTCCGGGACTGCTGAAAAACTGTTTTTT.